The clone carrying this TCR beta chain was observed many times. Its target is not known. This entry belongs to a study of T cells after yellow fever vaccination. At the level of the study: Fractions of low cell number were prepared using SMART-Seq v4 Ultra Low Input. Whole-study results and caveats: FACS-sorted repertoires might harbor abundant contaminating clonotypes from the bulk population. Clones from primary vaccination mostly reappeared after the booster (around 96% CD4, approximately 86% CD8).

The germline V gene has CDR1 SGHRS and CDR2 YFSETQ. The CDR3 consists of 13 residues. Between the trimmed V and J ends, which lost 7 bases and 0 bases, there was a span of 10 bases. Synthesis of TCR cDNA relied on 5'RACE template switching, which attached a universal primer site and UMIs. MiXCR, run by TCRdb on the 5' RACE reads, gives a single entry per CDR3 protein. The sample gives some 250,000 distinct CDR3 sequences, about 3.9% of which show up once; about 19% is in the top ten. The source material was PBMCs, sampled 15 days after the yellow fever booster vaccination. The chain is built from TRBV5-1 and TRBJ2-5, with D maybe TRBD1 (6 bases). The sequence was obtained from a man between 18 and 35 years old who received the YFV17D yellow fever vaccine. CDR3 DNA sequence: TGCGCCAGCCTCGAGGGGGACCAAGAGACCCAGTACTTC. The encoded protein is CASLEGDQETQYF.